This TCR beta chain is drawn from a study of CD8 T cells in ankylosing spondylitis. General study points: About eight highly homologous variants made up a TCR beta motif that seemed to typify ankylosing spondylitis blood.

Generation of TCR beta libraries employed quantitative 5'-RACE incorporating molecular barcodes. MiXCR, applied by TCRdb to the 5' RACE reads, yields one record per CDR3 protein. Of 250,000 or so distinct CDR3 sequences listed, 20% to 30% were seen once; the top ten hold less than 0.75%. For this clonotype: The antigen remains unidentified.

The CDR3 sequence is 15 residues long. The V end was cut by 7 bases, the J end by 5 bases, with 19 bases between. The material sequenced was blood, either unsorted or a sorted T cell fraction (not recorded which). The TCR comes from a male donor with ankylosing spondylitis or in good health (not recorded which). The V gene is TRBV12-3 or TRBV12-4, the J gene TRBJ2-3; D may be TRBD1 or TRBD2 (6 bases each). The CDR3 sequence is CASNPRSGAGDTQYF. In nucleotides, the CDR3 is TGTGCCAGCAACCCCCGATCGGGGGCCGGAGATACGCAGTATTTT.